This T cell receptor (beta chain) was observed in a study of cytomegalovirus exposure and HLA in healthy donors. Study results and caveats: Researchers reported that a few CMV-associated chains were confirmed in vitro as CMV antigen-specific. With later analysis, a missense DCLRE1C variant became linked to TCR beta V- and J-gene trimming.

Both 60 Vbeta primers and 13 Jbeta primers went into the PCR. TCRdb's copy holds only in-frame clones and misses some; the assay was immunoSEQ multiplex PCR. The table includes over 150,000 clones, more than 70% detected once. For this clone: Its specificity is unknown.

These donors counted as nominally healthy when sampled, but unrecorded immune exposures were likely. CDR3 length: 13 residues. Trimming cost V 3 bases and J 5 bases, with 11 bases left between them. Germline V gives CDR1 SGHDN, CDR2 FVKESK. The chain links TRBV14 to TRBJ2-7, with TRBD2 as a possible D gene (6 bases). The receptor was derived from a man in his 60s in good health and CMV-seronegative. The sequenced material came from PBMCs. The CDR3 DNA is TGTGCCAGCAGCCAGAGCCGGGAGCACGAGCAGTACTTC. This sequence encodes CASSQSREHEQYF. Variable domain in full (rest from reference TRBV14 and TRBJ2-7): EAGVTQFPSHSVIEKGQTVTLRCDPISGHDNLYWYRRVMGKEIKFLLHFVKESKQDESGMPNNRFLAERTGGTYSTLKVQPAELEDSGVYFCASSQSREHEQYFGPGTRLTVT.